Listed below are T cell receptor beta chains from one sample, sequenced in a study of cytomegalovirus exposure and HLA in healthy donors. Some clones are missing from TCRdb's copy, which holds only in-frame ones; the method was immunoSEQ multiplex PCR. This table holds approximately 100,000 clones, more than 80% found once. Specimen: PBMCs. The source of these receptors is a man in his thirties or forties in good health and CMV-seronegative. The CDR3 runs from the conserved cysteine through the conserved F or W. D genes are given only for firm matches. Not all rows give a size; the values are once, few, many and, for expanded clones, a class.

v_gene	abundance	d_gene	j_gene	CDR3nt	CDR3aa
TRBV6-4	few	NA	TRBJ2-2	TGTGCCAGCAGACAGAATTCGGACACCGGGGAGCTGTTTTTT	CASRQNSDTGELFF
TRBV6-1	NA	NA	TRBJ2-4	TGTGCCAGCAGTGAGTGGGGCGAAAACATTCAGTACTTC	CASSEWGENIQYF
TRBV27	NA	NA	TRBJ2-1	TGTGCCAGCAGTTTGTCTAGTGTAAATGAGCAGTTCTTC	CASSLSSVNEQFF
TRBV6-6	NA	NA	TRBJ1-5	TGTGCCAGCAGTTACTCGGGGGGAGAGGCGGGGCCCCAGCATTTT	CASSYSGGEAGPQHF
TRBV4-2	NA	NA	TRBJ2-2	TGTGCCAGCAGCTATCCCGGGACTGATCCCGGGGAGCTGTTTTTT	CASSYPGTDPGELFF
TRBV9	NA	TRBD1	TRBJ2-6	TGTGCCAGCAGAGGGGACAGCCGACCCTCTGGGGCCAACGTCCTGACTTTC	CASRGDSRPSGANVLTF
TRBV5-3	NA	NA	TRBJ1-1	TGTGCCAGAAGCTTGACGGACACTGAAGCTTTCTTT	CARSLTDTEAFF
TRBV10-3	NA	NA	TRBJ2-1	TGTGCCATCAGTGAAGTAGCGTCACAACGAGAGCAGTTCTTC	CAISEVASQREQFF
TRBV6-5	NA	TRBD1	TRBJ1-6	TGTGCCAGCAGTTCCATTCCGGGACAGGGTAATTCACCCCTCCACTTT	CASSSIPGQGNSPLHF
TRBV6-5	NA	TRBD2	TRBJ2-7	TGTGCCAGCAGTTACACCAGGACTAGCGGAACCTACGAGCAGTACTTC	CASSYTRTSGTYEQYF
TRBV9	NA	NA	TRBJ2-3	TGTGCCAGCAGCTCTACTCCTAACGGGGCAGATACGCAGTATTTT	CASSSTPNGADTQYF
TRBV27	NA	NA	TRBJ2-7	TGTGCCAGCAGTTTAAACAGCAACTCCTACGAGCAGTACTTC	CASSLNSNSYEQYF
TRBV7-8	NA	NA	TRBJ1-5	TGTGCCAGCAGCTTAGCGAAAAGTCTCAGGGATTATAGAAACCAGCCCCAGCATTTT	CASSLAKSLRDYRNQPQHF
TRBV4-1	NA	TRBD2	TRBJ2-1	TGCGCCAGCAGCCAAGAGCCTAGCGGGAGCTCCTACAATGAGCAGTTCTTC	CASSQEPSGSSYNEQFF
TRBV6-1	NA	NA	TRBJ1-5	TGTGCCAGCAGTGAAGACCCAGGGCCTGATCAGCCCCAGCATTTT	CASSEDPGPDQPQHF
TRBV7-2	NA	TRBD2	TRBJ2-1	TGTGCCAGCAGCCTTAGCGGGGGGGACAACAATGAGCAGTTCTTC	CASSLSGGDNNEQFF
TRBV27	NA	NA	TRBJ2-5	TGTGCCAGCAGTTCGACACAAGAGACCCAGTACTTC	CASSSTQETQYF
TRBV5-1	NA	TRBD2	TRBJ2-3	TGCGCCAGCAGCTTGGACTTAGCGGGAGGGCCGGAGGGCACAGATACGCAGTATTTT	CASSLDLAGGPEGTDTQYF
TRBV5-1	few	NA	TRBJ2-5	TGCGCCAGCAGTCCCGGCGCGGGGCCCCAAGAGACCCAGTACTTC	CASSPGAGPQETQYF
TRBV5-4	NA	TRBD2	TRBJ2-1	TGTGCCAGCAGCTTGGTAGCGGGGGGCCCGAACAATGAGCAGTTCTTC	CASSLVAGGPNNEQFF
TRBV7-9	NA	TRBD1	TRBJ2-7	TGTGCCAGCAGCTCAGGACAGGGGTTTGGGCAGTACTTC	CASSSGQGFGQYF
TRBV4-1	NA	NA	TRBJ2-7	TGCGCCAGCAGCCAAACTCTTCGGGAATACGAGCAGTACTTC	CASSQTLREYEQYF
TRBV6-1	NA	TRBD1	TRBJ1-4	TGTGCCACCAACCCCCTCGGACAGGGCTTTCAAGGACTGTTTTTT	CATNPLGQGFQGLFF
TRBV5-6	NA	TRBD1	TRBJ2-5	TGTGCCAGCAGCCCTGGACAGGGGGGGTTCGAGACCCAGTACTTC	CASSPGQGGFETQYF
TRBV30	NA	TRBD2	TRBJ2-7	TGTGCCTGGATGGCTAGCGGGGGGGCCGTTGAGCAGTACTTC	CAWMASGGAVEQYF
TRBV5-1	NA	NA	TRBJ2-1	TGCGCCAGCAGCTTGGCCCCCCGGAGCAATGAGCAGTTCTTC	CASSLAPRSNEQFF
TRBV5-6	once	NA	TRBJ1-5	TGTGCCAACAGCTTGTTTGGGGGAGGCAGTCAGCCCCAGCATTTT	CANSLFGGGSQPQHF
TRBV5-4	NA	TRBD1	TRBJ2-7	TGTGCCAGCAGCCCGGACAGGGATTTACACGAGCAGTACTTC	CASSPDRDLHEQYF
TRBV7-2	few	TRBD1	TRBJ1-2	TGTGCCAGCAGCCCGTCGACAGGGGGCCACTATGGCTACACCTTC	CASSPSTGGHYGYTF
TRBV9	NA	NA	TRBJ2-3	TGTGCCAGCAGCGTAGTAGCAGGGCGTATAGATACGCAGTATTTT	CASSVVAGRIDTQYF
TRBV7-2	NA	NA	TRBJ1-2	TGTGCCAGCAGGCCCGGGGGGGATGGCTACACCTTC	CASRPGGDGYTF
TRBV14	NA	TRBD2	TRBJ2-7	TGTGCCAGCAGCCAAAAAAATTCGGGGACTAGCGTTGCCTACGAGCAGTACTTC	CASSQKNSGTSVAYEQYF
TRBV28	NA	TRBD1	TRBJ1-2	TGTGCCAGCACCGGGGACAGTTCTAACTATGGCTACACCTTC	CASTGDSSNYGYTF
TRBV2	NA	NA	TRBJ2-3	TGTGCCAGCACCTACGGCGGGAAGCAGGCAGATACGCAGTATTTT	CASTYGGKQADTQYF
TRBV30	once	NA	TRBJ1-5	TGTGCCTGGAGTGTACATGGTATCTGGGCCGGCGGGGATCAGCCCCAGCATTTT	CAWSVHGIWAGGDQPQHF
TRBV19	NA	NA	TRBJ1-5	TGTGCCAGTAGTATGGGAGAGGGAAATCAGCCCCAGCATTTT	CASSMGEGNQPQHF
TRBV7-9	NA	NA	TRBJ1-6	TGTGCCAGCAGCCGGGCAGGGAGGGGTGGGTCCTATAATTCACCCCTCCACTTT	CASSRAGRGGSYNSPLHF
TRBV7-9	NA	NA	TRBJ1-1	TGTGCCAGCAGCTTGGTCGCTGAAACACCTTTTGAAGCTTTCTTT	CASSLVAETPFEAFF
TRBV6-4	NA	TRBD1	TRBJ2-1	TGTGCCAGCAGATCGACAGGGGGAGTGGACAATGAGCAGTTCTTC	CASRSTGGVDNEQFF
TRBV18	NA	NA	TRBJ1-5	TGTGCCAGCTCACCAGGAGGGCAGGAGGGCAATCAGCCCCAGCATTTT	CASSPGGQEGNQPQHF
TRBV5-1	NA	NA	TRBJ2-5	TGCGCCAGCAGCTTGGGACAGTCACAAGAGACCCAGTACTTC	CASSLGQSQETQYF
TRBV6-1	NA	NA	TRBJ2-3	TGTGCCAGCAGTGACAGGGGCAGGGGCACAGATACGCAGTATTTT	CASSDRGRGTDTQYF
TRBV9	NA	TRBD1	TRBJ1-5	TGTGCCAGCAGCGTCGGGGCAGGGGGCGGGTTGTATCAGCCCCAGCATTTT	CASSVGAGGGLYQPQHF
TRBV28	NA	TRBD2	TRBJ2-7	TGTGCCAGCAGTTTAATGGGACTAGCTGTCTACGAGCAGTACTTC	CASSLMGLAVYEQYF
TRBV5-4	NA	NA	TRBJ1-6	TGTGCCAGCAGCTTGAGGAGAGGGGGCTATAATTCACCCCTCCACTTT	CASSLRRGGYNSPLHF
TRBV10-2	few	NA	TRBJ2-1	TGCGCCAGCAGCTTGACAGGGAGGTCAAGCAATGAGCAGTTCTTC	CASSLTGRSSNEQFF
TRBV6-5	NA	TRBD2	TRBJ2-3	TGTGCCAGCAGTCAGCTAGCGGGGAGCACAGATACGCAGTATTTT	CASSQLAGSTDTQYF